This T cell receptor (beta chain) appears in the sequencing data of a study of blood T cells in healthy people across ages. Sample-barcoded 5' priming and a J-beta primer mix drove a second PCR of roughly 6 to 12 cycles. Unique molecular identifiers of 12 random nucleotides labeled each cDNA. TCRdb fed the 5' RACE reads into MiXCR, producing one record per CDR3 protein. Of around 1.7 million distinct CDR3 sequences listed, about 30% are singletons. This clonotype came up a few times. Its antigen remains unidentified. CDR3 length: 13 amino acids. V lost 1 base, J lost 6 bases, and 6 bases lay in between. Germline CDR1 reads MDHEN; CDR2 reads SYDVKM. General study findings and limits: Among T cells, TCR beta diversity per million cells dropped roughly linearly as age rose. Strong correlation linked observed beta diversity and percent naive T cells.

The genes are TRBV28 and TRBJ2-2; D call uncertain. The sample comprised blood. The sequence was collected from a woman aged 30 to 39 in good health. The CDR3 DNA follows: TGTGCCAGCAGTTTATACACACCCGGGGAGCTGTTTTTT. Its translation: CASSLYTPGELFF.